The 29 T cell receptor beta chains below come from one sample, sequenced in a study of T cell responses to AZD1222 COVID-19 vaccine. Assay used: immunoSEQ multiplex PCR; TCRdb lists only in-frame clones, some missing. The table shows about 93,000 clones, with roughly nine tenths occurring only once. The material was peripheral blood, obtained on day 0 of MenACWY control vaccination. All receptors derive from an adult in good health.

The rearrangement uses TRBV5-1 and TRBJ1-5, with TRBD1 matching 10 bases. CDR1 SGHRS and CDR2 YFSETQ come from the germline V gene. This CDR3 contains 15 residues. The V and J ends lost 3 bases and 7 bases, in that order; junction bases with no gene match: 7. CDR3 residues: CASSWTGTGDQPQHF. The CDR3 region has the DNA TGCGCCAGCAGCTGGACCGGGACAGGGGACCAGCCCCAGCATTTT.

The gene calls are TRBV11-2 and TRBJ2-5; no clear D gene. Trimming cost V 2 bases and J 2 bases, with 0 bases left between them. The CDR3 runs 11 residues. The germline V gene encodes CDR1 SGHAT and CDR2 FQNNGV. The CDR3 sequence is CASSLQETQYF. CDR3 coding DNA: TGTGCCAGCAGCTTACAAGAGACCCAGTACTTC. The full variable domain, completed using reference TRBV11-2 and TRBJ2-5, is EAGVAQSPRYKIIEKRQSVAFWCNPISGHATLYWYQQILGQGPKLLIQFQNNGVVDDSQLPKDRFSAERLKGVDSTLKIQPAKLEDSAVYLCASSLQETQYFGPGTRLLVL.

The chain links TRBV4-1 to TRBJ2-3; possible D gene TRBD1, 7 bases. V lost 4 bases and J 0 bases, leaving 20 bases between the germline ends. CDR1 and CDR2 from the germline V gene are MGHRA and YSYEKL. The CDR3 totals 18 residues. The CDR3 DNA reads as TGCGCCAGCAGCCCAGGGGGGCAGGCCGACCCTAGCACAGATACGCAGTATTTT. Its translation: CASSPGGQADPSTDTQYF.

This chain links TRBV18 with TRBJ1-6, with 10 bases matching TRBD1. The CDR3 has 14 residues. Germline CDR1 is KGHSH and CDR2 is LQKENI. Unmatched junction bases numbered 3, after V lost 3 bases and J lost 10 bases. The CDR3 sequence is CASSPDRGGSPLHF. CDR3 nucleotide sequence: TGTGCCAGCTCACCGGACAGGGGGGGATCACCCCTCCACTTT. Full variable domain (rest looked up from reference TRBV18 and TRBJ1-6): NAGVMQNPRHLVRRRGQEARLRCSPMKGHSHVYWYRQLPEEGLKFMVYLQKENIIDESGMPKERFSAEFPKEGPSILRIQQVVRGDSAAYFCASSPDRGGSPLHFGNGTRLTVT.

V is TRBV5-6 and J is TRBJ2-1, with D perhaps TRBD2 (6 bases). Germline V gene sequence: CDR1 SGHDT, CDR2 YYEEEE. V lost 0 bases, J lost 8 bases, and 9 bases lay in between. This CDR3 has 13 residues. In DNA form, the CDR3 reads TGTGCCAGCAGCTTGGGACTAGTTTATGAGCAGTTCTTC. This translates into CASSLGLVYEQFF.

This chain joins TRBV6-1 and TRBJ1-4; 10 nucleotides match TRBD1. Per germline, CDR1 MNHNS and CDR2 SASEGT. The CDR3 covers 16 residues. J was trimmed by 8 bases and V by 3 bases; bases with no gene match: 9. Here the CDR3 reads CASSEDSGTGEEKLFF. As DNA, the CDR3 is TGTGCCAGCAGTGAGGACTCCGGGACAGGGGAAGAAAAACTGTTTTTT.

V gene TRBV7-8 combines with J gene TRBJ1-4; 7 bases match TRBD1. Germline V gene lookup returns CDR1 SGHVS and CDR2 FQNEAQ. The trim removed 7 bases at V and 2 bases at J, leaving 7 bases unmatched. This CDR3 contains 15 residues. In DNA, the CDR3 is TGTGCCAGCACCCTAGGAGGGGGCACTAATGAAAAACTGTTTTTT. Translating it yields CASTLGGGTNEKLFF.

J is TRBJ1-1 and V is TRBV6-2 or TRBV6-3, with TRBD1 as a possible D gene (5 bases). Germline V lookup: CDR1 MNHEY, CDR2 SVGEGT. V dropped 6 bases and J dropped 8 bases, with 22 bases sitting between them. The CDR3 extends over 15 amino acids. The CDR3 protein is CASRPTLGPQEEAFF. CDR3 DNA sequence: TGTGCCAGCAGACCTACCCTGGGGCCGCAAGAAGAAGCTTTCTTT.

In nucleotides, the CDR3 is TGTGCTAGTGGTTTGGGCCCGGATGGAAAAGAGACCCAGTACTTC. Translation: CASGLGPDGKETQYF. The gene calls are TRBV12-5 and TRBJ2-5; D is unclear. V lost 1 base, J lost 3 bases, and 12 bases lay in between. In germline, CDR1 is LGHNT, CDR2 FRNRAP. The CDR3 length is 15 residues.

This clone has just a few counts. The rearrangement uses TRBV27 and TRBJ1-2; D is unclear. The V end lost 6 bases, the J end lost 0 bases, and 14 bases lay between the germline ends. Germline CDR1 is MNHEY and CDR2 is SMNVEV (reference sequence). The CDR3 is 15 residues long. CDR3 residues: CASRTVETSNYGYTF. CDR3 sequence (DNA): TGTGCCAGCAGGACCGTAGAGACTTCTAACTATGGCTACACCTTC.

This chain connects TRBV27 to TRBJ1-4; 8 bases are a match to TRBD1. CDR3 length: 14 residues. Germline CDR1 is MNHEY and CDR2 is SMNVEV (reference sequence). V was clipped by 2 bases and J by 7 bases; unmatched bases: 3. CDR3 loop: CASSLGQGFEKLFF. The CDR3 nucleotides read TGTGCCAGCAGTTTAGGACAGGGATTTGAAAAACTGTTTTTT.

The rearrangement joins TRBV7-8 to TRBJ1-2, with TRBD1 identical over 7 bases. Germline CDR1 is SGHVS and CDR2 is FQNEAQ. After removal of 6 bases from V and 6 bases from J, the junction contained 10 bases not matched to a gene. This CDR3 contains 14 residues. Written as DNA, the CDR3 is TGTGCCAGCAGTTCCACAGGGGTCGGGGATGGCTACACCTTC. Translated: CASSSTGVGDGYTF. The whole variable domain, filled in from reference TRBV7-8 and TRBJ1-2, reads GAGVSQSPRYKVAKRGQDVALRCDPISGHVSLFWYQQALGQGPEFLTYFQNEAQLDKSGLPSDRFFAERPEGSVSTLKIQRTQQEDSAVYLCASSSTGVGDGYTFGSGTRLTVV.

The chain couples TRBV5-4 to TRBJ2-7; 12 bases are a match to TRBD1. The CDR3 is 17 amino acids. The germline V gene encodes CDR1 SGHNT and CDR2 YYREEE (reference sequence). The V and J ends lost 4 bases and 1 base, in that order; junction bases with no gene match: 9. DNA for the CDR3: TGTGCCAGCAGCCTGGGGACAGGGGGCGTGAGTTCCTACGAGCAGTACTTC. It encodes CASSLGTGGVSSYEQYF.

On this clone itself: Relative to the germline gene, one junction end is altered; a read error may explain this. The CDR3 spells CASSLAQGQGGPYNEQFF. In nucleotides, the CDR3 is TGTGCTAGCAGCTTAGCGCAAGGGCAGGGGGGCCCCTACAATGAGCAGTTCTTC. The chain is built from TRBV7-7 and TRBJ2-1; a possible D gene is TRBD1 (7 bases). The CDR3 covers 18 residues. Germline CDR1 reads SSHAT; CDR2 reads FNYEAQ (reference sequence).

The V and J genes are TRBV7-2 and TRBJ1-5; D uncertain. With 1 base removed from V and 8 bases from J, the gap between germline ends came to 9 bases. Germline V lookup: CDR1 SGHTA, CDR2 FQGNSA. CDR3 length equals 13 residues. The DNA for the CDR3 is TGTGCCAGCAGCTTAGATTTTGGGAAGCCCCAGCATTTT. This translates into CASSLDFGKPQHF. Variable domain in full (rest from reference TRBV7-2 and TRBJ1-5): GAGVSQSPSNKVTEKGKDVELRCDPISGHTALYWYRQSLGQGLEFLIYFQGNSAPDKSGLPSDRFSAERTGGSVSTLTIQRTQQEDSAVYLCASSLDFGKPQHFGDGTRLSIL.

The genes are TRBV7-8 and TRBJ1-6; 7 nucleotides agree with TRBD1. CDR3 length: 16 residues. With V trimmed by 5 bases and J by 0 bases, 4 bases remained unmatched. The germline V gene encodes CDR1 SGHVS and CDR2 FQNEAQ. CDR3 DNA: TGTGCCAGCAGCAGACAGGGTAGCTCCTATAATTCACCCCTCCACTTT. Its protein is CASSRQGSSYNSPLHF.

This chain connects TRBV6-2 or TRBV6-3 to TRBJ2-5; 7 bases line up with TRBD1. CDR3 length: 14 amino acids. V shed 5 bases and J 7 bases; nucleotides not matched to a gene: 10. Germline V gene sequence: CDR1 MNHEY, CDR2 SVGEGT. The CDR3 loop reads CASSIMTGLGTQYF. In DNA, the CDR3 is TGTGCCAGCAGTATCATGACAGGGCTGGGGACCCAGTACTTC.

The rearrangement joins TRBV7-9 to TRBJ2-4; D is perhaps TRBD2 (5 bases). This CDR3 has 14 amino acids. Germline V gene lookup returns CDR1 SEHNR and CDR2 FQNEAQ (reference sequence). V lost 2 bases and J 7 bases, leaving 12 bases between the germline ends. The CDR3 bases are TGTGCCAGCAGCTTAATATCCGGGGATAACATTCAGTACTTC. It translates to CASSLISGDNIQYF.

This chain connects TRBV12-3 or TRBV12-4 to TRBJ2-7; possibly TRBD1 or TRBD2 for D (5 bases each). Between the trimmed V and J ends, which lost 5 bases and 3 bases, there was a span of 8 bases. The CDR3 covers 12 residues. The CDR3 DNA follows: TGTGCCAGCAGTGCAGGGAGCTACGAGCAGTACTTC. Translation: CASSAGSYEQYF.

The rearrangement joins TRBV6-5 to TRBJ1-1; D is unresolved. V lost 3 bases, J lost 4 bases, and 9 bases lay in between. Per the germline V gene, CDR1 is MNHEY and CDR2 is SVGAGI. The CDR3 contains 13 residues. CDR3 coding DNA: TGTGCCAGCAGTTATCGGGATCGCACTGAAGCTTTCTTT. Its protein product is CASSYRDRTEAFF.

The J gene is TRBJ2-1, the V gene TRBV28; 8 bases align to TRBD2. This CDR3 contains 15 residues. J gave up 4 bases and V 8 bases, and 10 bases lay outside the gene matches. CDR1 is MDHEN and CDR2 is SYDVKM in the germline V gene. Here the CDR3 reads CASPPSSGEYNEQFF. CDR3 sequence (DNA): TGTGCCAGCCCCCCGAGTAGCGGGGAATACAATGAGCAGTTCTTC.

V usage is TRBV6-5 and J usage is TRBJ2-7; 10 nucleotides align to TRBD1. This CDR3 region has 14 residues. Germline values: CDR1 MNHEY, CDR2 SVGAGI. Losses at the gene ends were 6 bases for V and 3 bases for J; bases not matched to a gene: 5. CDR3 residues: CASSRDRGFYEQYF. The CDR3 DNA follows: TGTGCCAGCAGCCGGGACAGGGGTTTCTACGAGCAGTACTTC.

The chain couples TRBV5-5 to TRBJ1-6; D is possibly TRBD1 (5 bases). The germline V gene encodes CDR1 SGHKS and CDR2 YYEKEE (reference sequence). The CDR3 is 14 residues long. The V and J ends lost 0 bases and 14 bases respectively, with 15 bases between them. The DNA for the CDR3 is TGTGCCAGCAGCTTGGACGACAGCTCCTCGGCCCTCCACTTT. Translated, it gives CASSLDDSSSALHF.

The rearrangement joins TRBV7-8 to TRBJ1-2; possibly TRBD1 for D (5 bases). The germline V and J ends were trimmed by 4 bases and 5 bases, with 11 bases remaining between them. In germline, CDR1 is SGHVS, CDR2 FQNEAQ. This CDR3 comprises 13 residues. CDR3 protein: CASSSSGTYGYTF. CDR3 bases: TGTGCCAGCAGCTCATCCGGGACTTATGGCTACACCTTC.

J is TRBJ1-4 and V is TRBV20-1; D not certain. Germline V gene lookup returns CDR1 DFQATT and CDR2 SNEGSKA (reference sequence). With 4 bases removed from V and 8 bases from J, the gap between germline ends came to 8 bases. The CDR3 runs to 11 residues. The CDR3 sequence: CSANYREKLFF. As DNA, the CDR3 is TGCAGTGCTAATTATCGGGAAAAACTGTTTTTT.

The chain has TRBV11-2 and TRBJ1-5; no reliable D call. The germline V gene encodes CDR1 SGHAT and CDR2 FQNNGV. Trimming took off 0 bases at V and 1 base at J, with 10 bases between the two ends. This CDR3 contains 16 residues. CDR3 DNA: TGTGCCAGCAGCTTAGACCTCAGAGACAGCAATCAGCCCCAGCATTTT. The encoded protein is CASSLDLRDSNQPQHF.

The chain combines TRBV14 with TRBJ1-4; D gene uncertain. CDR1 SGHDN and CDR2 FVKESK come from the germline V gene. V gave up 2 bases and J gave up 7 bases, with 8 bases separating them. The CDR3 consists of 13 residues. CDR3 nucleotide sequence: TGTGCCAGCAGCCAACGACGGTTTGAAAAACTGTTTTTT. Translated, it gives CASSQRRFEKLFF. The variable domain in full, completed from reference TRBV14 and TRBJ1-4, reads EAGVTQFPSHSVIEKGQTVTLRCDPISGHDNLYWYRRVMGKEIKFLLHFVKESKQDESGMPNNRFLAERTGGTYSTLKVQPAELEDSGVYFCASSQRRFEKLFFGSGTQLSVL.

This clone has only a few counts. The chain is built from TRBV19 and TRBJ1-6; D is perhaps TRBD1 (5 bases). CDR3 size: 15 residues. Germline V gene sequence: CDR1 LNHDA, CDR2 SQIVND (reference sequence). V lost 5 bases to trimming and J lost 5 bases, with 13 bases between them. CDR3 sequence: CASSHQGNDNSPLHF. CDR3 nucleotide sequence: TGTGCCAGTAGTCACCAGGGAAACGATAATTCACCCCTCCACTTT.

This CDR3 is CASSQEWGISAYEQYF. CDR3 nucleotide sequence: TGCGCCAGCAGCCAAGAGTGGGGTATCAGCGCATACGAGCAGTACTTC. The rearrangement uses TRBV4-3 and TRBJ2-7, with unresolved D. The CDR3 runs 16 residues. Germline-derived CDR1 and CDR2 are LGHNA and YSLEER. V was trimmed by 0 bases and J by 4 bases, leaving 16 bases between them.